These 10 T cell receptor beta chains were all obtained from the same sample, sequenced in a study of blood T cell repertoires in COVID-19 (dated by TCRdb to between 2020 and 2021). Library preparation was by the immunoSEQ multiplex PCR assay. In its TCRdb copy, this immuneACCESS table keeps in-frame sequences only and misses some clones. Where compared with another copy, unresolved V genes explain less than half of these, and the others have no known cause. The sample table shows around 300,000 clones, and about 90% are seen once. The ten largest clones capture roughly 3.7% of the sample. What was sequenced was peripheral blood. All receptors derive from a woman aged 40-49 years with acute or convalescent COVID-19.

This clone occurred once. The chain employs TRBV13 and TRBJ2-5; 13 bases are shared with TRBD2. Germline V gene lookup returns CDR1 PRHDT and CDR2 FYEKMQ (reference sequence). V gave up 3 bases and J gave up 6 bases; unmatched junction bases: 13. CDR3 length: 18 residues. In DNA form, the CDR3 reads TGTGCCAGCAGCTTTGGGTACCCACTAGCGGGGGGGCGGAAGACCCAGTACTTC. As protein: CASSFGYPLAGGRKTQYF.

The chain links TRBV6-2 or TRBV6-3 to TRBJ2-3; D is possibly TRBD1 (5 bases). This CDR3 has 16 amino acids. V gave up 2 bases and J gave up 5 bases, with 17 bases separating them. CDR1 is MNHEY and CDR2 is SVGEGT in the germline V gene. CDR3 region: CASSYEAWQGRDTQYF. The CDR3 DNA follows: TGTGCCAGCAGTTACGAGGCGTGGCAGGGAAGAGATACGCAGTATTTT.

In DNA, the CDR3 is TGTGCCAGCTGTTATCGGGACACCCCGAACACTGAAGCTTTCTTT. This codes for CASCYRDTPNTEAFF. The rearrangement links TRBV13 to TRBJ1-1; D perhaps matches TRBD1 (6 bases). The CDR3 spans 15 residues. The V and J ends lost 8 bases and 1 base respectively, with 17 bases between them. Germline values: CDR1 PRHDT, CDR2 FYEKMQ (reference sequence). Using reference TRBV13 and TRBJ1-1 for the parts outside the CDR3, the full variable domain is AAGVIQSPRHLIKEKRETATLKCYPIPRHDTVYWYQQGPGQDPQFLISFYEKMQSDKGSIPDRFSAQQFSDYHSELNMSSLELGDSALYFCASCYRDTPNTEAFFGQGTRLTVV.

This clone was detected only once. This chain joins TRBV18 and TRBJ2-3; 12 bases are shared with TRBD1. CDR1 is KGHSH, CDR2 LQKENI, per germline. This CDR3 region has 14 residues. The V segment lost 6 bases and the J segment 4 bases; nucleotides outside the gene matches: 2. CDR3 nucleotides: TGTGCCAGCTCGGGGACAGGGGGCGCAGATACGCAGTATTTT. Protein sequence: CASSGTGGADTQYF.

The V gene is TRBV12-5, the J gene TRBJ2-1, with 12 bases fitting TRBD1. Germline CDR1 reads LGHNT; CDR2 reads FRNRAP. The CDR3 totals 20 residues. V was pared by 0 bases and J by 4 bases, with 13 bases of the junction left unmatched. CDR3 amino acids: CASGLVPPPGQGAFYNEQFF. Here the CDR3 DNA reads TGTGCTAGTGGTTTGGTACCTCCACCGGGACAGGGGGCGTTTTACAATGAGCAGTTCTTC.

The chain couples TRBV5-5 to TRBJ2-3, with D possibly matching TRBD1 (6 bases). Trimming left V 2 bases short and J 5 bases short, with 12 bases between. The CDR3 loop spans 14 amino acids. Germline CDR1 and CDR2: SGHKS and YYEKEE (reference sequence). The CDR3 bases are TGTGCCAGCAGCTTAGGGGGAAGAGGAGATACGCAGTATTTT. Translating it yields CASSLGGRGDTQYF.

The V call is TRBV27, the J call TRBJ1-3; D gene ambiguous. V dropped 6 bases and J dropped 0 bases, with 9 bases sitting between them. Germline lookup yields CDR1 MNHEY and CDR2 SMNVEV (reference sequence). The CDR3 spans 14 residues. This chain's CDR3 is CASSVRSSGNTIYF. CDR3 coding DNA: TGTGCCAGCAGCGTCCGGAGCTCTGGAAACACCATATATTTT.

CDR3 region: CASSQTPRLATNTGELFF. CDR3 sequence (DNA): TGTGCCAGCAGCCAAACCCCGAGACTAGCGACGAACACCGGGGAGCTGTTTTTT. The genes are TRBV3-1 (or the pseudogene TRBV3-2) and TRBJ2-2, with 8 bases aligning to TRBD2. Per germline, CDR1 LGHDT and CDR2 YNNKEL (reference sequence). Trimming took 2 bases from V and 0 from J; bases not matched to a gene: 8. The length of the CDR3 is 18 residues.

V usage is TRBV29-1 and J usage is TRBJ2-2; 8 bases line up with TRBD1. The CDR3 is made up of 13 amino acids. V gave up 0 bases and J gave up 6 bases; unmatched junction bases: 0. CDR1 and CDR2 from the germline V gene are SQVTM and ANQGSEA. CDR3 nucleotide sequence: TGCAGCGTTGAAGAGGGACAGGCCGGGGAGCTGTTTTTT. This encodes CSVEEGQAGELFF.

This rearrangement joins TRBV6-5 to TRBJ1-1; 10 nucleotides match TRBD1. With V trimmed by 5 bases and J by 3 bases, 3 bases remained unmatched. The germline V gene encodes CDR1 MNHEY and CDR2 SVGAGI. The CDR3 loop spans 14 amino acids. The CDR3 DNA is TGTGCCAGCAGTAGCGGACAGGGGGACACTGAAGCTTTCTTT. Protein: CASSSGQGDTEAFF.